The T cell receptor (beta chain) described here comes from a study of shared clonotypes between healthy human individuals. The study, taken as a whole, reports: Among donors, the sharing of clonotypes was expected to be influenced by sequencing depth. Blood was the sole source, and tissue repertoires probably differ. Estimated clonotype richness was generally higher in naive than memory subsets. The generation probabilities recorded for non-shared clonotypes fell below those of clonotypes shared by all four donors.

TCRdb keeps only in-frame clones here, not all; method: immunoSEQ multiplex PCR. Among 2 million to 2.5 million clones listed, about 95% were seen once. Trimming cost V 2 bases and J 2 bases, with 9 bases left between them. The CDR3 loop spans 14 amino acids. From germline, CDR1 is SGHDT and CDR2 YYEEEE. CD45RO-negative, CCR7-selected cells formed the naive CD8 fraction, which excluded terminally differentiated effector memory CD45RA+ cells. For this clone: What it binds is unknown.

Sequencing was done on a sample of naive CD8+ T cells sorted from blood. V gene TRBV5-6 combines with J gene TRBJ2-3, with unresolved D. The clonotype comes from a man aged 18 to 30 in good health. CDR3 DNA: TGTGCCAGCAGCTTCGGCAGCTACACAGATACGCAGTATTTT. It specifies CASSFGSYTDTQYF.